This T cell receptor beta chain was retrieved from a study of cytomegalovirus exposure and HLA in healthy donors (dated by TCRdb to 2017 to 2019). At the level of the whole study: According to an earlier analysis of a few hundred of the donors, some 170 million T cells yielded 117 million unique TCR beta sequences and about 300 Gb of sequence data. To predict cytomegalovirus infection status, the study brought together high-throughput TCR immunosequencing, statistical association of individual TCRs with disease status, and machine learning. An early release that covered some 630 HLA-typed donors contained about 300 gigabases of sequencing data and 85 million to 100 million unique TCR sequences. Besides the first cohort of some 670 subjects, a separate validation cohort made up of 120 different subjects was used. Of the roughly 410 genotyped donors, 81% were placed in the genetic ancestry cluster associated with self-reported Caucasian donors. The study aimed to test whether cataloging public T cell receptors could reveal signatures of past pathogen exposure. On average, around 240,000 unique TCR beta nucleotide sequences were sequenced per donor among 398 genotyped donors of the cohort, with 15% to 20% of those sequences being non-productive. In the later analysis, no new phenotypic data were used to find candidate immune exposures; instead, reliance was placed on TCR beta sequences and their occurrence across donors. In an earlier analysis of 550 to 700 of the donors, high-throughput TCR beta sequencing was used to judge whether each TCR beta V gene segment behaved as functional or pseudogenic. A later analysis re-examined previously published TCR beta repertoires from several hundred donors and added high-resolution HLA genotyping to investigate patterns of TCR occurrence. Typing coverage varied by locus: roughly 620-640 donors for A, B, C, DRB1 and DQB1; roughly 510 for DQA1; over 600 for DPA1; around 490 for DPB1. Every discovery cohort repertoire had been produced on one sequencing platform. Donor age, sex, ethnicity and CMV serostatus were compiled together with the repertoire data. The study profiled the T cell repertoires of 500 to 800 subjects by immunosequencing and related them to cytomegalovirus serostatus. Both class I and class II loci were covered by HLA typing, at four-digit resolution. Genome-wide SNP genotypes for about three fifths of the roughly 700 donors were used in a later genetic analysis, which treated that subset as a discovery cohort. Because of strong linkage in the cohort, roughly 5 DR-DQ haplotypes were treated as single units for association and clustering.

Broader findings and caveats from the paper: Compared with the roughly 700-donor mean, donors in an Asian-associated ancestry cluster had fewer N-insertions in productive TCRs, according to a later genetic analysis. In a later analysis, TCR association rates were found to vary across HLA loci, with the most associated TCRs seen for DRB1 alleles and the fewest for HLA-C alleles. CMV serostatus was the only immune exposure information available for the cohort. Linkage disequilibrium might explain the correlated functional status among segregating V segments, but an unknown experimental factor could not be ruled out. In an earlier analysis of about 600 of the donors, most TCR beta V segments appeared in productive rearrangements about 87% or about 30% of the time, broadly matching IMGT annotations. A later genetic analysis associated a missense DCLRE1C variant with V-gene and J-gene trimming of TCR beta chains, and an independent cohort replicated the association. According to a later analysis, most CMV-associated TCR beta chains appeared to be HLA-restricted, and the HLA associations seemed to be driven largely by CMV exposure. Because HLA typing was unavailable for some donors at each locus, only the typed subset was used in association tests. In the study, 150 to 200 TCR beta chains were listed as associated with cytomegalovirus. When HLA alleles, especially DR and DQ, strongly co-occurred, TCR associations were difficult to assign to individual alleles. Cytomegalovirus status was reported to be diagnosed by the classifier with high specificity and sensitivity in both the original and validation cohorts. According to a later analysis, parvovirus B19, influenza, CMV and Epstein-Barr virus appeared linked to several top co-occurrence clusters. Compared with equally common non-associated chains, HLA-associated TCR beta chains in a later analysis were more clonally expanded and had lower generation probabilities. The cohort was sequenced for TCR beta chains only, and without alpha or paired-chain data the features that could be detected were limited. Presence/absence analyses assumed roughly uniform sequencing depth across donors, an assumption that may not hold. Approximately 16 rarely observed V segments, including chromosome 9 orphons, were excluded from the earlier analysis of several hundred of the donors because counts were too low. Some IMGT-functional V segments, including TRBV6-2 and TRBV6-3, could not be distinguished by the 87-base-pair reads and were therefore excluded. A further reported finding was that TCR beta sequences accurately predicted the HLA-A and HLA-B alleles for most subjects in the first cohort. While some public TCRs were present in many individuals, most TCR sequences turned up only very rarely across donors. The sequencing pipeline was judged likely to have produced a cluster of highly shared sequence variants as a technical artifact. The authors suggested that the approach could potentially be generalized to other disease states and immunological phenotypes. In a later analysis, 16,951 TCR beta sequences were associated with specific HLA alleles at a false discovery rate of 0.05. Three of the identified cytomegalovirus-associated TCR beta chains were confirmed in vitro to be specific for cytomegalovirus antigens.

In total, approximately 610 healthy bone marrow donors made up the cohort. At the time of sampling, all cohort members were nominally healthy, though unrecorded immune exposures were likely present. The donor was CMV seropositive and belonged to the group of 250 to 300 seropositive cohort members. A peripheral blood sample was collected from each donor, and TCR beta sequencing was performed on peripheral blood mononuclear cells. The Qiagen DNeasy Blood Extraction Kit was used to extract genomic DNA from the blood cell samples. Of note for this clone: Its antigen is unknown. Base quality data are lacking; no much larger clone is found one base away.

Libraries were prepared through the immunoSEQ multiplex PCR assay. For the multiplex PCR, a mixture combining 60 forward primers for TCR Vbeta segments and 13 reverse primers for TCR Jbeta segments was used. A multiplex PCR assay on genomic DNA amplified the CDR3 region of rearranged TCR beta genes. On the Illumina HiSeq System, the amplified TCR beta libraries were sequenced as 87-base-pair reads. On the study's bioinformatics: Across the 500 to 750 repertoires, a later analysis counted 60 million to 90 million unique TCR beta chains, 8.5 million to 12 million of which were shared by at least two donors. A nearest-neighbor algorithm error-corrected the raw reads and collapsed the reads into unique sequences, merging closely related sequences to remove PCR and sequencing errors. CDR3 sequences were aligned to IMGT reference sequences to assign V, D and J gene segments. For a sequence to be retained, a match of at least six nucleotides was required to both a V gene segment and a J gene segment. Rearrangements were called productive when the CDR3 lacked stop codons and stayed in frame with V and J; all others were non-productive. CDR3 was defined by IMGT convention, running from the second conserved V-encoded cysteine to the conserved J-encoded phenylalanine. Sequences without an unambiguous match to a single V gene segment were excluded from the earlier analysis of several hundred of the donors. An earlier analysis of 500 to 700 of the donors classified V segments as functional when productive rearrangements were above 56.7% and as segregating when the standard deviation between donors was above 5%. A statistical classification framework was developed to diagnose cytomegalovirus status using the catalog of TCR beta chain sequences. A later analysis assigned V and J genes by comparing TCR nucleotide sequences with IMGT/GENE-DB human TR gene sequences. The TCRdist pipeline was used in a later analysis to assign CDR3 sequences and most-parsimonious VDJ recombination scenarios. In a later analysis, each TCR beta chain was defined by its CDR3 amino acid sequence together with its V-gene family, and reads without a unique V-gene family were excluded. In a later analysis, 450 to 600 highly shared, low-generation-probability nucleotide sequences were removed to address suspected cross-contamination and a sequencing artifact. In a later analysis, a clonal expansion index for each public chain was calculated from normalized within-repertoire ranks of inferred template counts. In a later analysis, generation probabilities were computed with a VDJ recombination model fitted to out-of-frame rearrangements, and the resulting probabilities were checked against IGoR. Hypergeometric tests were used in a later analysis to score TCR-TCR, TCR-HLA and TCR-CMV co-occurrence, with a repertoire-size bias correction applied to the TCR pairs. To estimate false discovery rates, a later analysis permuted the HLA or CMV assignments 20 times. In a later analysis, co-occurring TCRs were grouped using DBSCAN, with TCRdist sequence similarity added in when clustering inside HLA-allele-positive subsets. For co-occurrence clustering, repertoires with fewer than 30,000 or more than 120,000 public chains were excluded, along with roughly five repertoires with anomalous nucleotide sharing. TCRdb re-hosts the immuneACCESS table, in-frame sequences only. Its copies lack some clones; in the studies checked, an unresolved V gene accounts for under half of them, and the cause for the rest is not known. V and J calls and clone size are as listed in that table; D and trimming were resolved from the DNA. The sample table records approximately 190,000 clones; approximately 78% of these occur just once. 13% to 15% of the sample is held by the ten biggest clonotypes.

V is cut back by 6 bases and J by 12 bases, with 14 bases in the junction unmatched. Its CDR3 holds 13 amino acids, cysteine through phenylalanine. Only CDR3 DNA remains: 39 bases, in frame from the first base. According to the germline V gene, CDR1 reads MDHEN and CDR2 reads SYDVKM. The material sequenced was PBMCs. The sequence is built from TRBV28 and TRBJ2-7; 7 bases in between match TRBD1. The TCR sequence derives from a woman aged 25 to 39 in good health and CMV-seropositive. The sequence in DNA is TGTGCCAGCAGACCCCCGGGACAGACGGGACGGTACTTC. Its translation reads: CASRPPGQTGRYF.